These 27 T cell receptor beta chains were all obtained from the same sample, sequenced in a study of cytomegalovirus exposure and HLA in healthy donors. The PCR used 60 Vbeta and 13 Jbeta primers. Repertoires were generated with immunoSEQ multiplex PCR, while TCRdb's copy carries only in-frame clones and drops some. The table lists about 100,000 clones, 60% to 80% of them singletons. The sequenced sample was PBMCs. All receptors derive from a woman aged 55-70 years in good health and CMV-seropositive.

This chain joins TRBV7-9 and TRBJ2-3; 7 positions agree with TRBD2. Germline CDR1 SEHNR, CDR2 FQNEAQ (reference sequence). V lost 5 bases to trimming and J lost 3 bases; unmatched junction nucleotides: 14. This CDR3 is built from 17 residues. The CDR3 DNA reads as TGTGCCAGCAGCCCCCCTGTGGCGGGAGCGGTAACAGATACGCAGTATTTT. Amino acid sequence: CASSPPVAGAVTDTQYF.

This chain links TRBV28 with TRBJ2-1, with D hard to call. The CDR3 totals 13 residues. CDR1 MDHEN and CDR2 SYDVKM come from the germline V gene. V lost 8 bases and J lost 10, with 18 bases in between. The CDR3 reads CASEPTFRLEQFF. The CDR3 DNA follows: TGTGCCAGCGAGCCGACTTTCCGGTTGGAGCAGTTCTTC.

This clone was seen just once. V and J are TRBV12-5 and TRBJ1-2; a weak D match, TRBD1 (6 bases). V was clipped by 6 bases and J by 2 bases, with 10 bases between them. Germline V CDR1 and CDR2: LGHNT, FRNRAP. This CDR3 has 13 residues. The CDR3 spells CASGQGQNYGYTF. The DNA of the CDR3 is TGTGCTAGTGGCCAGGGGCAGAACTATGGCTACACCTTC.

The rearrangement joins TRBV30 to TRBJ1-5; D is ambiguous. Germline CDR1 is GTSNPN and CDR2 is SVGIG (reference sequence). Deletions cut 3 bases from V and 9 bases from J, with 18 bases between. The CDR3 contains 14 residues. CDR3 in DNA: TGTGCCTGGAGCCTAGACCGTCATGTGGGGCCCCAGCATTTT. Its translation: CAWSLDRHVGPQHF. Looking up the rest from reference TRBV30 and TRBJ1-5 gives the full variable domain: SQTIHQWPATLVQPVGSPLSLECTVEGTSNPNLYWYRQAAGRGLQLLFYSVGIGQISSEVPQNLSASRPQDRQFILSSKKLLLSDSGFYLCAWSLDRHVGPQHFGDGTRLSIL.

V and J are TRBV18 and TRBJ1-4; TRBD1 might be the D (6 bases). Trimming cost V 8 bases and J 4 bases, with 17 bases left between them. Looked up from germline, CDR1 is KGHSH and CDR2 is LQKENI. There are 15 residues in the CDR3. Here the CDR3 DNA reads TGTGCCAGCCGACCTCAGGGGCTGGATAATGAAAAACTGTTTTTT. Its translation: CASRPQGLDNEKLFF.

This clone was seen a handful of times. The J gene is TRBJ2-3, the V gene TRBV4-2; 8 nucleotides align to TRBD1. The V segment lost 0 bases and the J segment 7 bases; nucleotides outside the gene matches: 9. Germline-derived CDR1 and CDR2 are LGHNA and YNFKEQ. This CDR3 has 16 residues. The CDR3 protein is CASSQEPEQGVNTQYF. As DNA, the CDR3 is TGTGCCAGCAGCCAAGAACCGGAACAGGGGGTGAATACGCAGTATTTT.

V and J are TRBV11-2 and TRBJ2-1, with 7 bases matching TRBD2. The J segment lost 2 bases and the V segment lost 5 bases, leaving 6 bases of the junction unmatched. CDR3 length: 15 amino acids. The germline CDR1 and CDR2 sequences are SGHAT and FQNNGV. CDR3 in DNA: TGTGCCAGCAGCCACGAGCGGGGTACCTACAATGAGCAGTTCTTC. The encoded protein is CASSHERGTYNEQFF.

The V call is TRBV9, the J call TRBJ2-7; TRBD1 aligns across 7 bases. Germline CDR1 and CDR2: SGDLS and YYNGEE. The CDR3 extends over 14 amino acids. V lost 3 bases to trimming and J lost 0 bases; unmatched junction nucleotides: 3. The CDR3 region is CASSAGGSSYEQYF. For the CDR3, the DNA is TGTGCCAGCAGCGCAGGGGGAAGCTCCTACGAGCAGTACTTC.

In regard to this clone: Because it lacks the conserved phenylalanine or tryptophan at the end, this CDR3 is likely a read error. The DNA is omitted, as the CDR3 cannot be located on it reliably, and the CDR3 follows TCRdb's listing. This rearrangement joins TRBV7-9 to TRBJ1-1; whether TRBD1, the table's D call, matches the DNA was not checked. The CDR3 is 15 residues long, counting both termini. Germline assignment: CDR1 SEHNR and CDR2 FQNEAQ (reference sequence). CDR3 loop: CASSLAERGLNTEWA.

The V call is TRBV7-3, the J call TRBJ2-1; D remains unclear. In germline, CDR1 is SGHTA, CDR2 FQGTGA. CDR3 size: 12 residues. V was clipped by 5 bases and J by 6 bases, with 8 bases between them. The CDR3, as DNA: TGTGCCAGCAGCCGCCCGGGCAATGAGCAGTTCTTC. Its protein is CASSRPGNEQFF.

This clone was found a few times. This chain links TRBV19 with TRBJ2-1, with TRBD2 identical over 7 bases. Germline V gene sequence: CDR1 LNHDA, CDR2 SQIVND (reference sequence). Trimming at V came to 7 bases and at J to 2 bases, leaving 8 bases not matched to a gene. The CDR3 runs to 15 residues. The CDR3, as DNA: TGTGCCAGTATGAGGACTAGGGGCACCTACAATGAGCAGTTCTTC. Encoded protein: CASMRTRGTYNEQFF.

The chain is built from TRBV15 and TRBJ2-5; TRBD1 matches at 10 bases. The CDR3 totals 15 residues. Germline assignment: CDR1 LNHNV and CDR2 YYDKDF (reference sequence). The ends lost 2 bases at V and 6 bases at J; junction bases unmatched: 6. The chain's CDR3 is CATSRPGTGDKTQYF. Written as DNA, the CDR3 is TGTGCCACCAGCAGACCAGGGACAGGGGATAAGACCCAGTACTTC.

This rearrangement joins TRBV12-5 to TRBJ2-1; 7 nucleotides match TRBD1. V shed 0 bases and J 7 bases; nucleotides not matched to a gene: 3. The CDR3 is 14 residues long. CDR1 LGHNT and CDR2 FRNRAP come from the germline V gene. Written as DNA, the CDR3 is TGTGCTAGTGGTTTGGTAGGGGGCTCGAATGAGCAGTTCTTC. Its protein product is CASGLVGGSNEQFF.

The chain employs TRBV5-1 and TRBJ2-1, with 9 bases matching TRBD1. This CDR3 has 14 residues. V shed 2 bases and J 5 bases; nucleotides not matched to a gene: 2. Germline V gene sequence: CDR1 SGHRS, CDR2 YFSETQ. The CDR3 DNA reads as TGCGCCAGCAGCTTCCGGACAGGGGACAATGAGCAGTTCTTC. Its protein is CASSFRTGDNEQFF.

For the CDR3, the DNA is TGTGCCAGCAGTGTAGCTTCAGGGGTTTCGCAGCCCCAGCATTTT. Protein product: CASSVASGVSQPQHF. The chain carries TRBV6-1 and TRBJ1-5; perhaps TRBD1 as D (6 bases). The V end lost 4 bases, the J end lost 7 bases, and 17 bases lay between the germline ends. CDR3 length: 15 residues. Germline V gives CDR1 MNHNS, CDR2 SASEGT.

The J gene is TRBJ1-5, the V gene TRBV5-8; D perhaps matches TRBD1 (6 bases). In germline, CDR1 is SGHTS, CDR2 YDEGEE. The V gene lost 0 bases and the J gene lost 6 bases, with 7 bases spanning the gap. This CDR3 spans 13 amino acids. The DNA for the CDR3 is TGTGCCAGCAGCTTGGACAGGGTTCAGCCCCAGCATTTT. It yields the protein CASSLDRVQPQHF.

This chain's CDR3 is CASSPAGGFTEAFF. CDR3 DNA: TGTGCCAGCAGCCCCGCGGGGGGCTTCACTGAAGCTTTCTTT. This sequence joins TRBV9 and TRBJ1-1, with D perhaps TRBD1 (6 bases). V was clipped by 4 bases and J by 4 bases, with 14 bases between them. This CDR3 comprises 14 residues. The germline gives CDR1 SGDLS, CDR2 YYNGEE.

The V call is TRBV20-1, the J call TRBJ1-2; D remains ambiguous. Germline V gives CDR1 DFQATT, CDR2 SNEGSKA (reference sequence). V was shortened by 6 bases and J by 7 bases, with 12 bases between the two germline ends. The CDR3 totals 11 residues. The CDR3 here is CSAVLQAGYTF. CDR3 sequence (DNA): TGCAGTGCCGTTCTTCAGGCTGGCTACACCTTC.

The rearrangement links TRBV5-6 to TRBJ2-7, with D possibly TRBD1 on 6 matching bases. Germline values: CDR1 SGHDT, CDR2 YYEEEE. The CDR3 consists of 14 residues. V dropped 4 bases and J dropped 4 bases, with 15 bases sitting between them. CDR3 protein: CASSLWTEHYEQYF. CDR3 DNA: TGTGCCAGCAGCCTATGGACAGAACATTACGAGCAGTACTTC.

A word on this clone: At one end, the junction sequence differs from germline, possibly due to a read error. This rearrangement joins TRBV7-7 to TRBJ2-1; 7 bases line up with TRBD2. CDR3 length equals 17 residues. The germline V gene encodes CDR1 SSHAT and CDR2 FNYEAQ (reference sequence). CDR3 in amino acids: CASSRASGGSSYNEQFF. DNA of the CDR3: TGTGCTAGCAGCCGAGCTAGCGGAGGGAGCTCCTACAATGAGCAGTTCTTC. The variable domain in full, completed from reference TRBV7-7 and TRBJ2-1, reads GAGVSQSPRYKVTKRGQDVTLRCDPISSHATLYWYQQALGQGPEFLTYFNYEAQPDKSGLPSDRFSAERPEGSISTLTIQRTEQRDSAMYRCASSRASGGSSYNEQFFGPGTRLTVL.

This rearrangement joins TRBV11-2 to TRBJ2-7, with 12 bases fitting TRBD2. Germline V gene sequence: CDR1 SGHAT, CDR2 FQNNGV. The trim removed 5 bases at V and 3 bases at J, leaving 5 bases unmatched. The CDR3 runs 15 residues. The CDR3 bases are TGTGCCAGCAGCACCGGGACTAGCGGGTTCTACGAGCAGTACTTC. It specifies CASSTGTSGFYEQYF.

There are a few counts of this clone. The chain combines TRBV6-5 with TRBJ2-5, with 9 bases aligning to TRBD1. Near its end, the DNA agrees better with TRBJ2-7, so the J call may be wrong. CDR1 is MNHEY, CDR2 SVGAGI, per germline. The CDR3 is 14 residues long. The CDR3 region has the DNA TGTGCCAGCAGAAGACAGGGGGGCCCCTACGAGCAGTACTTC. The encoded protein is CASRRQGGPYEQYF.

The chain employs TRBV9 and TRBJ2-1; 8 nucleotides match TRBD1. The CDR3 length is 15 residues. With 4 bases clipped from V and 9 bases from J, the junction kept 12 bases outside the gene matches. Germline CDR1 reads SGDLS; CDR2 reads YYNGEE. The CDR3, as DNA: TGTGCCAGCAGCCCATCGGGACAGGTGGACCGTGAGCAGTTCTTC. Amino acids: CASSPSGQVDREQFF.

This chain connects TRBV2 to TRBJ2-6; D gene ambiguous. Trimming removed 7 bases from V and 1 base from J, with 11 bases in between. This CDR3 contains 15 residues. CDR1 SNHLY and CDR2 FYNNEI come from the germline V gene. Here the CDR3 DNA reads TGTGCCAGCACCATAGTAGCTTCTGGGGCCAACGTCCTGACTTTC. This encodes CASTIVASGANVLTF.

The rearrangement links TRBV7-6 to TRBJ2-5; D is perhaps TRBD1 (6 bases). Trimming stripped 5 bases from V and 3 bases from J, with 13 bases between. Germline values: CDR1 SGHVS, CDR2 FNYEAQ. The CDR3 spans 14 residues. The chain's CDR3 is CASSNPGAKETQYF. In nucleotides, the CDR3 is TGTGCCAGCAGCAATCCAGGGGCGAAAGAGACCCAGTACTTC.

Remarks on this clone: Distinct nucleotide sequences in the sample also encode this CDR3. The chain couples TRBV28 to TRBJ2-7, with 12 bases lining up with TRBD2. V lost 7 bases to trimming and J lost 4 bases; unmatched junction nucleotides: 2. CDR1 is MDHEN and CDR2 is SYDVKM in the germline V gene. This CDR3 has 13 residues. CDR3: CASKTSGRYEQYF. The CDR3 nucleotides are TGTGCCAGCAAAACTAGCGGGAGGTACGAGCAGTACTTC.

This clone has just a few counts. The chain couples TRBV18 to TRBJ2-1; TRBD1 is a possible D gene (6 bases). V lost 3 bases and J 4 bases, leaving 10 bases between the germline ends. The CDR3 contains 14 residues. The germline gives CDR1 KGHSH, CDR2 LQKENI. The CDR3 here is CASSPTDRYNEQFF. The CDR3 DNA sequence: TGTGCCAGCTCACCTACGGACAGATACAATGAGCAGTTCTTC.